These T cell receptor beta chains were read from a single sample in a study of control samples from healthy donors and cancer patients. Method: immunoSEQ multiplex PCR; TCRdb's copy keeps in-frame clones and lacks some. The sample carries some 65,000 clones, 84% recorded once. Sequences were obtained from PBMCs. Receptor source: a woman between 50 and 59 years old with lung cancer. Both conserved end residues are part of each CDR3. A D gene is named only where the DNA matches it firmly. Part of the rows lack a size; the others show once, few, many or a class for expanded clones.

D: TRBD1; V: TRBV3-1/TRBV3-2; size: -; J: TRBJ1-3; DNA: TGTGCCAGCAGCCTCAGGGGGTCTGGAAACACCATATATTTT; CDR3: CASSLRGSGNTIYF
D: TRBD1; V: TRBV7-9; size: -; J: TRBJ1-5; DNA: TGTGCCAGCAGCTTTGACCGGGACAGTGAGGGCAATCAGCCCCAGCATTTT; CDR3: CASSFDRDSEGNQPQHF
D: -; V: TRBV7-2; size: -; J: TRBJ1-1; DNA: TGTGCCAGCAGCACCCGGACATTTAACACTGAAGCTTTCTTT; CDR3: CASSTRTFNTEAFF
D: TRBD1; V: TRBV14; size: -; J: TRBJ2-3; DNA: TGTGCCAGCAGCCTATCCGGGACAGGGTCCTTCTATTTCACAGATACGCAGTATTTT; CDR3: CASSLSGTGSFYFTDTQYF
D: -; V: TRBV4-1; size: -; J: TRBJ1-1; DNA: TGCGCCAGCAGCCAAGTCAGTACTGCTAACACTGAAGCTTTCTTT; CDR3: CASSQVSTANTEAFF
D: TRBD1; V: TRBV5-6; size: few; J: TRBJ1-4; DNA: TGTGCCAGCAGCTCGGCGAGGACAGGGAGAGGTGAAAAACTGTTTTTT; CDR3: CASSSARTGRGEKLFF
D: TRBD1; V: TRBV7-2; size: -; J: TRBJ2-7; DNA: TGTGCCAGCAGCACCTCCGGGACAGGGCGTTACGAGCAGTACTTC; CDR3: CASSTSGTGRYEQYF
D: -; V: TRBV30; size: -; J: TRBJ1-2; DNA: TGTGCCCGCCGAGGGGGGGATGTAGGCTACACCTTC; CDR3: CARRGGDVGYTF
D: TRBD1; V: TRBV28; size: -; J: TRBJ1-2; DNA: TGTGCCAGCAGTCGCGGACAGGGTTTGAGTGGCTACACCTTC; CDR3: CASSRGQGLSGYTF
D: -; V: TRBV28; size: -; J: TRBJ1-3; DNA: TGTGCCAGCAGTTTAAGTTTGACAGGTTTCTCTGGAAACACCATATATTTT; CDR3: CASSLSLTGFSGNTIYF
D: TRBD1; V: TRBV15; size: -; J: TRBJ1-6; DNA: TGTGCCACCAGCAGCCCGGGACAGGGCGTTTCACCCCTCCACTTT; CDR3: CATSSPGQGVSPLHF
D: -; V: TRBV2; size: -; J: TRBJ2-3; DNA: TGTGCCAGCAGGTACACAGATACGCAGTATTTT; CDR3: CASRYTDTQYF
D: TRBD1; V: TRBV18; size: -; J: TRBJ1-2; DNA: TGTGCCAGCTCATCGCGACGGACAGGGGACTATGGCTACACCTTC; CDR3: CASSSRRTGDYGYTF
D: -; V: TRBV27; size: -; J: TRBJ2-1; DNA: TGTGCCAGCAGTCCCCATGAAGTCTCGGTCAATGAGCAGTTCTTC; CDR3: CASSPHEVSVNEQFF
D: -; V: TRBV5-1; size: -; J: TRBJ1-1; DNA: TGCGCCAGCAGGGGCAATCAGGGGTCGTACACTGAAGCTTTCTTT; CDR3: CASRGNQGSYTEAFF
D: TRBD1; V: TRBV5-5; size: few; J: TRBJ1-4; DNA: TGTGCCAGCAGCTTGACCCGACAGGGCTTTGGCGAAAAACTGTTTTTT; CDR3: CASSLTRQGFGEKLFF
D: -; V: TRBV9; size: -; J: TRBJ1-2; DNA: TGTGCCAGCAGCGTAGAAGGTCTTCGAGGCTACACCTTC; CDR3: CASSVEGLRGYTF
D: -; V: TRBV2; size: -; J: TRBJ1-5; DNA: TGTGCCAGCAGTGAAGAAGGGAAGCATCAGCCCCAGCATTTT; CDR3: CASSEEGKHQPQHF
D: -; V: TRBV6-6; size: -; J: TRBJ2-7; DNA: TGTGCCAGCAGGCCCGACAGTTACGAGCAGTACTTC; CDR3: CASRPDSYEQYF
D: -; V: TRBV27; size: -; J: TRBJ1-2; DNA: TGTGCCAGCAGTGAAGATGGCAGGACCCTTTCAGGGTATGGCTACACCTTC; CDR3: CASSEDGRTLSGYGYTF
D: TRBD1; V: TRBV18; size: -; J: TRBJ1-2; DNA: TGTGCCAGCTCACCATCCGGACAGGGAGACTATGGCTACACCTTC; CDR3: CASSPSGQGDYGYTF
D: TRBD1; V: TRBV7-3; size: -; J: TRBJ2-5; DNA: TGTGCCAGCAGCTTAGGGACAGGTACTCAAGAGACCCAGTACTTC; CDR3: CASSLGTGTQETQYF
D: -; V: TRBV20-1; size: -; J: TRBJ2-3; DNA: TGCAGTGCTGGTGGTTTATCCTCAGATACGCAGTATTTT; CDR3: CSAGGLSSDTQYF
D: -; V: TRBV30; size: -; J: TRBJ2-7; DNA: TGTGCCTGGAGTGTACTAGGGTTGGGTGAGCAGTACTTC; CDR3: CAWSVLGLGEQYF
D: -; V: TRBV27; size: -; J: TRBJ2-7; DNA: TGTGCCAGCAGTCTTTTAGGCTATGGGAATTTCTACGAGCAGTACTTC; CDR3: CASSLLGYGNFYEQYF
D: -; V: TRBV4-3; size: -; J: TRBJ1-5; DNA: TGCGCCAGCAGCCAGGATCCTCGTCCCCTTAGCAATCAGCCCCAGCATTTT; CDR3: CASSQDPRPLSNQPQHF
D: TRBD1; V: TRBV30; size: -; J: TRBJ2-2; DNA: TGTGCCTGGAGGCCACAGGGGCGCACCGGGGAGCTGTTTTTT; CDR3: CAWRPQGRTGELFF
D: TRBD2; V: TRBV9; size: -; J: TRBJ2-2; DNA: TGTGCCAGCAGTCCTACTAGCGGGGGGACGAACACCGGGGAGCTGTTTTTT; CDR3: CASSPTSGGTNTGELFF
D: -; V: TRBV5-1; size: -; J: TRBJ2-5; DNA: TGCGCCAGCAGCCCCCTCGGCAGGGTTGAGACCCAGTACTTC; CDR3: CASSPLGRVETQYF